This T cell receptor (beta chain) is drawn from a study of CD8+CD57+ T cells in acquired aplastic anemia. As for the study in general: Average DNA yield from sorted CD4+ and CD8+ cells was around 3.2 ug.

Genomic DNA, the template, was used for profiling of the TCR beta VDJ and CDR3. One entry per CDR3 protein, called by TCRdb with MiXCR from the reads. The sample consists of over 150,000 distinct CDR3 sequences, roughly half of them appearing once. This clonotype was counted at least ten times. Its antigen is as yet unknown. Whoever was chosen for sequencing had shown CD8+CD57+ cell expansion by flow cytometry. The V gene end was trimmed by 2 bases and the J gene end by 0 bases; junction bases not matched to a gene: 7. Germline assignment: CDR1 SGHAT and CDR2 FQNNGV. The CDR3 runs to 16 residues. The study's findings and limits: Patients and controls turned out to have more than 25 CD8+ CDR3 sequences in common.

The chain links TRBV11-2 to TRBJ2-7; 7 bases are shared with TRBD2. This TCR derives from a human donor with aplastic anemia. The sequenced sample was sorted CD4+, CD8+, or CD8+CD57+ T cells (not recorded which) from PBMCs. CDR3: CASSLRGVRSSYEQYF. The CDR3 DNA reads as TGTGCCAGCAGCTTACGGGGGGTCCGTTCCTCCTACGAGCAGTACTTC.